This TCR beta chain was sequenced for a study of T cell responses to AZD1222 COVID-19 vaccine. Study observations and caveats: Only a handful of AZD1222 recipients, roughly 6 in all, had baseline seropositivity. Repertoire sampling was restricted to post-peak T cell response timepoints. CD4 TCRs associated with vaccination spanned spike, dominating at 160-218 and 743-854.

On this clone itself: As yet, its antigen is unknown.

Repertoires were generated with immunoSEQ multiplex PCR, while TCRdb's copy carries only in-frame clones and drops some. The sample carries 90,000 to 120,000 clones, about 89% recorded once. The germline V gene has CDR1 ENHRY and CDR2 SYGVKD. V dropped 3 bases and J dropped 7; count of bases not matched to a gene: 7. This CDR3 has 14 amino acids. This sequence originates from an adult in good health. The sequencing used peripheral blood, collected on day 0 of AZD1222 vaccination. The chain is built from TRBV10-3 and TRBJ2-7, with TRBD1 identical over 9 bases. The CDR3 DNA is TGTGCCATCAGTGACCAGGGACAGGGTTGGGAGCAGTACTTC. The encoded protein is CAISDQGQGWEQYF.